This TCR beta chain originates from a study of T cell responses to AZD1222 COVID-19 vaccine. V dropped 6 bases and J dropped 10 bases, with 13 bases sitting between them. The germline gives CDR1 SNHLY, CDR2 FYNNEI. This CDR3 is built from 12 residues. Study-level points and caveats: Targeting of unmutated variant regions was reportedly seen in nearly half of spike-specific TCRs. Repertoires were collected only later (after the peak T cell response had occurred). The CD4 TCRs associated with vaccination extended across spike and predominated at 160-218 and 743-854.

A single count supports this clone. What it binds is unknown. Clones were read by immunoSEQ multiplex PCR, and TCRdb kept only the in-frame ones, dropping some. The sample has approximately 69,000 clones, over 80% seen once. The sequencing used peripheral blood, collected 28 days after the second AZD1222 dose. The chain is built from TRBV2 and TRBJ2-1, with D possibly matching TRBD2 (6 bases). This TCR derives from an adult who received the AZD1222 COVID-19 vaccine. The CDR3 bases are TGTGCCAGCAGGATCTTTAGCGGAGAGCAGTTCTTC. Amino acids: CASRIFSGEQFF.